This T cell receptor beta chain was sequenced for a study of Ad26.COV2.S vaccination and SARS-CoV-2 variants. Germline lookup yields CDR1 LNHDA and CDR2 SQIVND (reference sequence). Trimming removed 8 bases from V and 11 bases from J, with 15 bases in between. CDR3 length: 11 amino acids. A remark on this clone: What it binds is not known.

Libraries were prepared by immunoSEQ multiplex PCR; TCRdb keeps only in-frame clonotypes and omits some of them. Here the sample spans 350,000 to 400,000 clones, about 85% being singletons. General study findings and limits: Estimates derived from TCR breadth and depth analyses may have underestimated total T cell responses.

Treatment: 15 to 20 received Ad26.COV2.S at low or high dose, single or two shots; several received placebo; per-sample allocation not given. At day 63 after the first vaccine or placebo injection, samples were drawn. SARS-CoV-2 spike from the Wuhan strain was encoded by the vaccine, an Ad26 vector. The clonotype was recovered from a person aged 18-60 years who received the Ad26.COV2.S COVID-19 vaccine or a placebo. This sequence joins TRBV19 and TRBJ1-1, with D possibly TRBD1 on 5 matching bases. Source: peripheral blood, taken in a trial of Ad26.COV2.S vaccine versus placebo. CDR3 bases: TGTGCCAGTTCGGGGGGGGGATACGCTTTCTTT. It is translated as CASSGGGYAFF. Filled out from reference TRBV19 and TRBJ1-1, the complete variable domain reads DGGITQSPKYLFRKEGQNVTLSCEQNLNHDAMYWYRQDPGQGLRLIYYSQIVNDFQKGDIAEGYSVSREKKESFPLTVTSAQKNPTAFYLCASSGGGYAFFGQGTRLTVV.